The 22 T cell receptor beta chains listed next were all sequenced from one sample in a study of identical twins. TCRdb analysed the 5' RACE reads with MiXCR anew, one entry per CDR3 protein. Here the sample spans 1,800,000 or so distinct CDR3 sequences, less than 35% being singletons. Sequences were obtained from cord blood. Receptors originate from a newborn girl in good health.

Comments on this clonotype: The junction departs from the called germline gene at one end, perhaps through a read error. This chain joins TRBV9 and TRBJ2-5; TRBD2 agrees at 7 bases. This CDR3 spans 13 amino acids. Germline V gives CDR1 SGDLS, CDR2 YYNGEE. This chain's CDR3 is CAGSVSGQETQYF. CDR3 sequence (DNA): TGTGCCGGCAGCGTTAGCGGGCAAGAGACCCAGTACTTC.

Only a few counts were recorded for this clonotype. This chain connects TRBV20-1 to TRBJ1-2; possibly TRBD1 for D (5 bases). CDR1 is DFQATT, CDR2 SNEGSKA, per germline (reference sequence). The V gene lost 0 bases and the J gene lost 4 bases, with 15 bases spanning the gap. The CDR3 length is 15 residues. This CDR3 reads CSARDPRDWGYGYTF. The CDR3 DNA reads TGCAGTGCTAGAGATCCTCGGGACTGGGGCTATGGCTACACCTTC.

V is TRBV5-1 and J is TRBJ1-4; D possibly corresponds to TRBD1 (6 bases). The germline V gene has CDR1 SGHRS and CDR2 YFSETQ. The germline V and J ends were trimmed by 0 bases and 9 bases, with 18 bases remaining between them. The CDR3 totals 16 residues. The CDR3 sequence: CASSLVPDSQMKKLFF. The DNA of the CDR3 is TGCGCCAGCAGCTTGGTACCGGACAGCCAAATGAAAAAACTGTTTTTT. The full variable domain, completed using reference TRBV5-1 and TRBJ1-4, is KAGVTQTPRYLIKTRGQQVTLSCSPISGHRSVSWYQQTPGQGLQFLFEYFSETQRNKGNFPGRFSGRQFSNSRSEMNVSTLELGDSALYLCASSLVPDSQMKKLFFGSGTQLSVL.

This clonotype was detected once. A read error may produce the germline difference seen at one junction end. The J gene is TRBJ2-3, the V gene TRBV7-8; a weak D match, TRBD1 (5 bases). The germline V gene has CDR1 SGHVS and CDR2 FQNEAQ. The CDR3 totals 14 residues. CDR3 sequence reads: CGSSLSWGTGTQYF. The CDR3 DNA reads as TGTGGCAGCAGCCTATCTTGGGGCACAGGTACGCAGTATTTT.

The genes are TRBV16 and TRBJ1-1, with TRBD1 matching over 9 bases. V was pared by 2 bases and J by 0 bases, with 7 bases of the junction left unmatched. CDR3 length equals 17 residues. Germline values: CDR1 KGHSY, CDR2 FQNENV. The CDR3 is CASSQTDRGRLNTEAFF. CDR3 in DNA: TGTGCCAGCAGCCAAACGGACAGGGGCCGATTGAACACTGAAGCTTTCTTT.

This clonotype was detected once. V is TRBV2 and J is TRBJ1-6, with 7 bases lining up with TRBD1. The J segment lost 7 bases and the V segment lost 4 bases, leaving 4 bases of the junction unmatched. Germline V gives CDR1 SNHLY, CDR2 FYNNEI. The CDR3 has 14 amino acids. The CDR3 bases are TGTGCCAGCAGTGGGGACAGTTGGAATTCACCCCTCCACTTT. This gives the protein CASSGDSWNSPLHF.

This clonotype was detected a few times. The CDR3, as DNA: TGCGCCAGCAGCTTGATTTGGGCTCCGGGACTACCCTTCAATGAGCAGTTCTTC. It is translated as CASSLIWAPGLPFNEQFF. The rearrangement links TRBV5-1 to TRBJ2-1, with 7 positions matching TRBD2. Germline-derived CDR1 and CDR2 are SGHRS and YFSETQ. This CDR3 has 18 amino acids. With V trimmed by 1 base and J by 6 bases, 16 bases remained unmatched.

This clonotype was counted once. The gene calls are TRBV12-3 or TRBV12-4 and TRBJ1-1; 8 bases fit TRBD1. Trimming removed 7 bases from V and 5 bases from J; junction bases left unmatched: 6. This CDR3 is 13 amino acids long. In nucleotides, the CDR3 is TGTGCCAGCACCAGACAGGGGTGGACTGAAGCTTTCTTT. This gives the protein CASTRQGWTEAFF.

The chain employs TRBV12-3 or TRBV12-4 and TRBJ2-2; D is perhaps TRBD2 (5 bases). V was pared by 8 bases and J by 2 bases, with 12 bases between. The CDR3 has 14 residues. As DNA, the CDR3 is TGTGCCAGCCCACGGCGGGCTAACACCGGGGAGCTGTTTTTT. This encodes CASPRRANTGELFF.

This clonotype was observed at least ten times. The chain uses TRBV12-3 or TRBV12-4 and TRBJ2-5; 9 bases line up with TRBD1. The CDR3 covers 14 residues. V shed 3 bases, J shed 4 bases, and the junction held 3 bases outside the gene matches. The CDR3 reads CASSFGTGSETQYF. The CDR3 bases are TGTGCCAGCAGTTTCGGGACAGGGTCAGAGACCCAGTACTTC.

The rearrangement joins TRBV7-6 to TRBJ1-6; TRBD1 aligns across 8 bases. The CDR3 runs 14 residues. V lost 2 bases, J lost 10 bases, and 4 bases stayed unmatched. Germline V CDR1 and CDR2: SGHVS, FNYEAQ. DNA for the CDR3: TGTGCCAGCAGCTTACTGGACAGGGAGTCACCCCTCCACTTT. Translation: CASSLLDRESPLHF.

This clonotype was found a few times. The chain employs TRBV4-2 and TRBJ2-3; 7 positions match TRBD2. This CDR3 is 16 amino acids long. V was clipped by 0 bases and J by 2 bases; unmatched bases: 5. Germline loops: CDR1 LGHNA, CDR2 YNFKEQ. The CDR3 coding sequence is TGTGCCAGCAGCCAAGATCGCCTAGCGGTCACAGATACGCAGTATTTT. Translating it yields CASSQDRLAVTDTQYF.

The J gene is TRBJ1-5, the V gene TRBV11-2; the D gene is possibly TRBD1 (6 bases). This CDR3 spans 15 amino acids. Germline V lookup: CDR1 SGHAT, CDR2 FQNNGV. V dropped 5 bases and J dropped 7 bases, with 18 bases sitting between them. The CDR3 nucleotides read TGTGCCAGCAGCCCCACTCGGGGGAGGGGGCAGCCCCAGCATTTT. Amino acid sequence: CASSPTRGRGQPQHF. Using reference TRBV11-2 and TRBJ1-5 for the parts outside the CDR3, the full variable domain is EAGVAQSPRYKIIEKRQSVAFWCNPISGHATLYWYQQILGQGPKLLIQFQNNGVVDDSQLPKDRFSAERLKGVDSTLKIQPAKLEDSAVYLCASSPTRGRGQPQHFGDGTRLSIL.

This chain joins TRBV7-9 and TRBJ1-1; D is unclear. V was cut by 1 base and J by 3 bases, with 9 bases left in between. Germline CDR1 is SEHNR and CDR2 is FQNEAQ (reference sequence). The CDR3 totals 14 residues. CDR3 amino acids: CASSLERIHTEAFF. As DNA, the CDR3 is TGTGCCAGCAGCTTAGAGAGGATCCACACTGAAGCTTTCTTT.

The chain recombines TRBV20-1 with TRBJ1-5; possible D gene TRBD1, 6 bases. Germline CDR1 DFQATT, CDR2 SNEGSKA (reference sequence). The CDR3 is 16 amino acids. The V and J ends lost 0 bases and 2 bases respectively, with 14 bases between them. CDR3 loop: CSARDGGKGGNQPQHF. In DNA form, the CDR3 reads TGCAGTGCTAGAGATGGGGGCAAGGGGGGCAATCAGCCCCAGCATTTT.

This clonotype was picked up a small number of times. The chain joins TRBV10-3 to TRBJ1-4, with a weak D call TRBD1 (5 bases). Trimming cost V 11 bases and J 5 bases, with 15 bases left between them. CDR1 ENHRY and CDR2 SYGVKD come from the germline V gene. This CDR3 spans 13 amino acids. The CDR3 reads CAPTGHVNEKLFF. Written as DNA, the CDR3 is TGTGCCCCTACCGGACACGTAAATGAAAAACTGTTTTTT.

This clonotype was seen more than once but under ten times. The chain carries TRBV29-1 and TRBJ1-2; TRBD1 aligns across 11 bases. Per the germline V gene, CDR1 is SQVTM and CDR2 is ANQGSEA. This CDR3 region has 14 residues. J gave up 3 bases and V 6 bases, and 6 bases lay outside the gene matches. This chain's CDR3 is CSVGPGQGDYGYTF. The CDR3 bases are TGCAGCGTAGGTCCGGGACAGGGGGACTATGGCTACACCTTC.

The chain uses TRBV2 and TRBJ2-5; D remains unclear. The CDR3 loop spans 11 amino acids. Trimming took off 10 bases at V and 1 base at J, with 7 bases between the two ends. From germline, CDR1 is SNHLY and CDR2 FYNNEI. CDR3 nucleotide sequence: TGTGCCACCAAGGCCCAAGAGACCCAGTACTTC. It encodes CATKAQETQYF.

This clonotype was recorded once. A much larger clone is a single base away; this may be a read error. The V and J genes are TRBV12-3 or TRBV12-4 and TRBJ2-1; D is uncertain. The CDR3 covers 12 residues. Trimming removed 4 bases at V and 10 bases at J, with 11 bases between. CDR3 residues: CASSSPPSEQFF. The CDR3 DNA is TGTGCCAGCAGTTCCCCACCCTCCGAGCAGTTCTTC.

V usage is TRBV11-1 and J usage is TRBJ2-3; TRBD2 aligns across 12 bases. This CDR3 contains 15 residues. Germline V gene data show CDR1 as SGHAT and CDR2 as FQDESV (reference sequence). The V gene end was trimmed by 5 bases and the J gene end by 5 bases; junction bases not matched to a gene: 5. The CDR3 region is CASSLGLAGQDTQYF. DNA of the CDR3: TGTGCCAGCAGCCTCGGACTAGCGGGGCAAGATACGCAGTATTTT.

The sample holds a few counts of this clonotype. The gene calls are TRBV28 and TRBJ2-3; TRBD2 agrees at 7 bases. Germline V gives CDR1 MDHEN, CDR2 SYDVKM. V lost 3 bases, J lost 0 bases, and 6 bases stayed unmatched. The CDR3 runs to 16 residues. The CDR3 is CASSFGRGTSTDTQYF. The CDR3 nucleotides are TGTGCCAGCAGTTTTGGGAGGGGCACTAGCACAGATACGCAGTATTTT.

This clonotype was detected a few times. The V call is TRBV20-1, the J call TRBJ1-4; maybe TRBD1 (6 bases). Germline V gene sequence: CDR1 DFQATT, CDR2 SNEGSKA (reference sequence). V was shortened by 1 base and J by 7 bases, with 19 bases between the two germline ends. The CDR3 has 16 amino acids. The CDR3 coding sequence is TGCAGTGCTAGAGGACAGGTTGTGAGACGGAGTGAAAAACTGTTTTTT. As protein: CSARGQVVRRSEKLFF.